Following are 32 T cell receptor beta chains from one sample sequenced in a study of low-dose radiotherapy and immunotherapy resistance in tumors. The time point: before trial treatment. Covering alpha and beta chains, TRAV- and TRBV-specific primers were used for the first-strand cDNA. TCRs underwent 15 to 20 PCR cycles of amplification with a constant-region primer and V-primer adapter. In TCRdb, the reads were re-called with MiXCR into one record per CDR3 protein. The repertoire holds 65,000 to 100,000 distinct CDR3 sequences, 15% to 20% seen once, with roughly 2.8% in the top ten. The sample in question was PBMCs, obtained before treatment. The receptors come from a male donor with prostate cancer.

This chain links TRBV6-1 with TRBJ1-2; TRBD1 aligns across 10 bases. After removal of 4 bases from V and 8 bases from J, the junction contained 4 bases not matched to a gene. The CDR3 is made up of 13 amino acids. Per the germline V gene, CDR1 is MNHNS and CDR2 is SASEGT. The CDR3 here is CASSAGTGVGYTF. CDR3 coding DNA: TGTGCCAGCAGTGCGGGGACAGGGGTCGGCTACACCTTC.

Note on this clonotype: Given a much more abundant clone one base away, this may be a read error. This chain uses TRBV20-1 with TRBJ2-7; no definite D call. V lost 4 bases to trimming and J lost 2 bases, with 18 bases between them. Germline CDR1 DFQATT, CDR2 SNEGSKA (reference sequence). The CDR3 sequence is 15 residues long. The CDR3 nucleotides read TGCAGTGCTAAACCCCGAGGAGCCCCGACCTACGAGCAGTACTTC. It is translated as CSAKPRGAPTYEQYF.

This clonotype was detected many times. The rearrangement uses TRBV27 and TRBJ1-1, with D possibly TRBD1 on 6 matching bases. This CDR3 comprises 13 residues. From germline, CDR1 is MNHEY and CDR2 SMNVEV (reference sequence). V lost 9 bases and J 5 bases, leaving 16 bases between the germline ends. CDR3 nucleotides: TGTGCCAGGGAAATACAGGGTGGGACTGAAGCTTTCTTT. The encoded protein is CAREIQGGTEAFF.

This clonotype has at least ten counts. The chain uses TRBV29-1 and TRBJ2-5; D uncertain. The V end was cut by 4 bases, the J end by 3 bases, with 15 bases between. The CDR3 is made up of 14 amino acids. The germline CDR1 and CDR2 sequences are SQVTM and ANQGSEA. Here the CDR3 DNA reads TGCAGCGTTGGCATAGGGCAGTTGAAAGAGACCCAGTACTTC. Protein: CSVGIGQLKETQYF.

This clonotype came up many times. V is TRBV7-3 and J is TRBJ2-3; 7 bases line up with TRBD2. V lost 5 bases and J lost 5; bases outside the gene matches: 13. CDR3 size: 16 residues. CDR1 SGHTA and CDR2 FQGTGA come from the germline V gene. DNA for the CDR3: TGTGCCAGCAGCCCCCGACTAGCTGCCTCGGTAGATACGCAGTATTTT. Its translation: CASSPRLAASVDTQYF.

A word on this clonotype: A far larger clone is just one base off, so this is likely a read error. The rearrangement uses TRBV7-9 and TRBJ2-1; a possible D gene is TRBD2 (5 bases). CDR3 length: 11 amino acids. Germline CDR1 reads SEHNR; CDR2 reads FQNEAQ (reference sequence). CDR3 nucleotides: TGTGCCAGCCGGGGAAACAATGAGCATTTCTTC. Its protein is CASRGNNEHFF. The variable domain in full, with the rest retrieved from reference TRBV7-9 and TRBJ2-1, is DTGVSQNPRHKITKRGQNVTFRCDPISEHNRLYWYRQTLGQGPEFLTYFQNEAQLEKSRLLSDRFSAERPKGSFSTLEIQRTEQGDSAMYLCASRGNNEHFFGPGTRLTVL.

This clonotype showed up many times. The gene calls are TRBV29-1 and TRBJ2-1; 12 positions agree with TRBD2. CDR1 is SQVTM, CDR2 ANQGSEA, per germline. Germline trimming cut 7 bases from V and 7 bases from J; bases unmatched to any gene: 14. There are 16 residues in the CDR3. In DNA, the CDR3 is TGCAGCGCCCGAAGGGGAGGGGGGACTAGCGGGAATGAGCAGTTCTTC. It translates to CSARRGGGTSGNEQFF.

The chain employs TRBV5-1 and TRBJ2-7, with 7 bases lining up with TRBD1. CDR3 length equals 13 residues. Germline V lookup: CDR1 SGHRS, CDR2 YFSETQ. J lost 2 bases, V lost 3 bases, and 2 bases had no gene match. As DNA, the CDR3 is TGCGCCAGCAGCTGGACAGGACCCTACGAGCAGTACTTC. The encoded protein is CASSWTGPYEQYF.

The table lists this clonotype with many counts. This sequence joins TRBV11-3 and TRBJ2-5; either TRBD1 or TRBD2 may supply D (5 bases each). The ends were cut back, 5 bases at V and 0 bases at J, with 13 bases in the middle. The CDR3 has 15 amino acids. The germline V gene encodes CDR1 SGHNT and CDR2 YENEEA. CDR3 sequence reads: CASSPGTRNQETQYF. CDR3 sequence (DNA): TGTGCCAGCAGCCCGGGGACGAGGAACCAAGAGACCCAGTACTTC. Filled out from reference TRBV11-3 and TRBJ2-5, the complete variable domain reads EAGVVQSPRYKIIEKKQPVAFWCNPISGHNTLYWYLQNLGQGPELLIRYENEEAVDDSQLPKDRFSAERLKGVDSTLKIQPAELGDSAVYLCASSPGTRNQETQYFGPGTRLLVL.

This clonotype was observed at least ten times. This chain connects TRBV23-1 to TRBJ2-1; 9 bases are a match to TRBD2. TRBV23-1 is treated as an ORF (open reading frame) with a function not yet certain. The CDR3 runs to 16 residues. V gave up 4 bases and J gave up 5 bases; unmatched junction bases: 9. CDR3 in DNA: TGCGCCAGCAGTCCCGACGGAGCGGGAGGCAACAATGAGCAGTTCTTC. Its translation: CASSPDGAGGNNEQFF.

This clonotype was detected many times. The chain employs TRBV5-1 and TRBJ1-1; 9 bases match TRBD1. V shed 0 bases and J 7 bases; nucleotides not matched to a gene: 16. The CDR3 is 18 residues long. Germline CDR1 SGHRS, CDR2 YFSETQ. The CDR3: CASSLASSGQGIGGEAFF. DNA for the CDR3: TGCGCCAGCAGCTTGGCCTCCTCGGGACAGGGTATCGGTGGTGAAGCTTTCTTT.

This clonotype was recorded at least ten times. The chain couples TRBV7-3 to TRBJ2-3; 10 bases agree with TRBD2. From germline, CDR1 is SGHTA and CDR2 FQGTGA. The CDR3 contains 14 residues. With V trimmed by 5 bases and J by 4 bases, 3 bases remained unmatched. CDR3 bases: TGTGCCAGCAGCATAGGACTAGCGGCAGATACGCAGTATTTT. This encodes CASSIGLAADTQYF.

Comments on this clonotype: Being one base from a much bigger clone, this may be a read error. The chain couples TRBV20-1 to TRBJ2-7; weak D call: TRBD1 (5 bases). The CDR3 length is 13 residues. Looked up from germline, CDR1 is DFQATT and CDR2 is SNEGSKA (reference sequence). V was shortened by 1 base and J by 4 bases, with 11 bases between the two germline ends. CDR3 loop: CSARVAGWYEQYF. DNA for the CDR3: TGCAGTGCTAGAGTTGCAGGGTGGTACGAGCAGTACTTC.

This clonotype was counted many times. CDR3 in amino acids: CASSFSLAGANEQFF. In nucleotides, the CDR3 is TGTGCCAGCAGCTTTTCCCTAGCGGGGGCCAATGAGCAGTTCTTC. The chain carries TRBV7-3 and TRBJ2-1; 10 positions match TRBD2. The trim removed 3 bases at V and 6 bases at J, leaving 5 bases unmatched. The CDR3 sequence is 15 residues long. The V gene's germline CDR1 is SGHTA and CDR2 FQGTGA.

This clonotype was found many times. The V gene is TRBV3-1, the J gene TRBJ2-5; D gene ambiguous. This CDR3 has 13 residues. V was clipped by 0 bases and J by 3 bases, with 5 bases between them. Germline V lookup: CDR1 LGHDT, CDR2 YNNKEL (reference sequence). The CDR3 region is CASSQDPEETQYF. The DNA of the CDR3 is TGTGCCAGCAGCCAAGATCCGGAAGAGACCCAGTACTTC.

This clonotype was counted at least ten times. In DNA form, the CDR3 reads TGCGCCAGCAGCTTGGGACAGGGTAGAGAGACCCAGTACTTC. Its translation: CASSLGQGRETQYF. J is TRBJ2-5 and V is TRBV5-1; 7 nucleotides line up with TRBD1. J gave up 4 bases and V 0 bases, and 3 bases lay outside the gene matches. The length of the CDR3 is 14 residues. The V gene's germline CDR1 is SGHRS and CDR2 YFSETQ.

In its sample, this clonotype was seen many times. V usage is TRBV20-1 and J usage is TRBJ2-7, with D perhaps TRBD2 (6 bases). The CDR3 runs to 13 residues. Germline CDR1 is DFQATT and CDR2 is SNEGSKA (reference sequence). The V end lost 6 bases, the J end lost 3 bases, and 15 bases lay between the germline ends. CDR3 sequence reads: CSAVPGVLYEQYF. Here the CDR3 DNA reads TGCAGTGCCGTCCCGGGGGTGCTCTACGAGCAGTACTTC.

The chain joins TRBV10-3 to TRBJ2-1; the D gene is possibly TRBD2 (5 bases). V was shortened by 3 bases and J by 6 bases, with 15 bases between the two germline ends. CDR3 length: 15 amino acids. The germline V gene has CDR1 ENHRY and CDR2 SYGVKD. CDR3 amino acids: CAISDRPGSGNEQFF. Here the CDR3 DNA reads TGTGCCATCAGTGACCGTCCGGGATCGGGCAATGAGCAGTTCTTC.

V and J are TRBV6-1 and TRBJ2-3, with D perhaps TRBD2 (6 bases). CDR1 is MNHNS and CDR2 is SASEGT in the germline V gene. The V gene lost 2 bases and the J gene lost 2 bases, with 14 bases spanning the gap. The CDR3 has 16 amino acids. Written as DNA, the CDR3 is TGTGCCAGCAGTGAATTATGGGGGACTTACACAGATACGCAGTATTTT. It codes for CASSELWGTYTDTQYF.

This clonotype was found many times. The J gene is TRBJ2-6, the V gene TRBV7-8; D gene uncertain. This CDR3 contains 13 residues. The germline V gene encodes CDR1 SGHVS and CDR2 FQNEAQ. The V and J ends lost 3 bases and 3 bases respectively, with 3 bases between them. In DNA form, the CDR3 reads TGTGCCAGCAGCTTCGATGGGGCCAACGTCCTGACTTTC. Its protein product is CASSFDGANVLTF. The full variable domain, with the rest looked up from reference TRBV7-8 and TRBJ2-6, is GAGVSQSPRYKVAKRGQDVALRCDPISGHVSLFWYQQALGQGPEFLTYFQNEAQLDKSGLPSDRFFAERPEGSVSTLKIQRTQQEDSAVYLCASSFDGANVLTFGAGSRLTVL.

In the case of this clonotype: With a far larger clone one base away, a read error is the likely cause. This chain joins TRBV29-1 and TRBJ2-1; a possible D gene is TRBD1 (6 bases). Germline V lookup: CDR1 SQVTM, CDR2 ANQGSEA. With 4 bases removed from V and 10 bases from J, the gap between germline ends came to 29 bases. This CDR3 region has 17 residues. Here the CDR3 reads CSVAGALQTPSSYEQFF. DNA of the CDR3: TGCAGCGTTGCAGGGGCACTCCAAACCCCTAGCTCCTACGAGCAGTTCTTC.

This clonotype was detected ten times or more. In DNA, the CDR3 is TGCAGTGCTAGCCTGCCGGGACAAGAGTCTTACGAGCAGTACTTC. It is translated as CSASLPGQESYEQYF. The V and J genes are TRBV20-1 and TRBJ2-7; tentatively, D is TRBD1 (6 bases). V dropped 3 bases and J dropped 4 bases, with 19 bases sitting between them. This CDR3 is 15 amino acids long. Germline values: CDR1 DFQATT, CDR2 SNEGSKA (reference sequence).

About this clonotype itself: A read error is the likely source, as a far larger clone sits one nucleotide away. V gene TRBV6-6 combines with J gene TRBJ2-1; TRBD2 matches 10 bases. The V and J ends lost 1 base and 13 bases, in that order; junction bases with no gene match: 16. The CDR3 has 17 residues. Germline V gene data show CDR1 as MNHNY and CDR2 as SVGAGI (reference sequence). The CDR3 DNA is TGTGCCAGCAGTTACTGGCTAGCGGGGGACGAGGAAGAGACCCAGTTCTTC. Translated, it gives CASSYWLAGDEEETQFF.

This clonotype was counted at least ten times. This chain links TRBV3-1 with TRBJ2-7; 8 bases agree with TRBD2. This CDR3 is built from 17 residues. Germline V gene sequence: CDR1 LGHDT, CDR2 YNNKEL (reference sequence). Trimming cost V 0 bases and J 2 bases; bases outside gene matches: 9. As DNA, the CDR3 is TGTGCCAGCAGCCAAGAGCTAGCGGGTCCATTAGCCTACGAGCAGTACTTC. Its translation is CASSQELAGPLAYEQYF.

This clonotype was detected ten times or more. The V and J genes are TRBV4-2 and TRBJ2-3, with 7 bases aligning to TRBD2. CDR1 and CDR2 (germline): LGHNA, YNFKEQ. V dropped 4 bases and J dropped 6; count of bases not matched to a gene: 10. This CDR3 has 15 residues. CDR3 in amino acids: CASSLSGARGDTQYF. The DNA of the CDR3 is TGTGCCAGCAGCCTAAGCGGGGCCCGGGGGGATACGCAGTATTTT.

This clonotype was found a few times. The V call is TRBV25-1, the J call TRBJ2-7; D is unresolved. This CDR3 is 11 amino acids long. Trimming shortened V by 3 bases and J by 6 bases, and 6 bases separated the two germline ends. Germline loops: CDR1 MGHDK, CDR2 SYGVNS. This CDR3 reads CASSDRREQYF. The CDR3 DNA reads TGTGCCAGCAGTGACAGACGCGAGCAGTACTTC.

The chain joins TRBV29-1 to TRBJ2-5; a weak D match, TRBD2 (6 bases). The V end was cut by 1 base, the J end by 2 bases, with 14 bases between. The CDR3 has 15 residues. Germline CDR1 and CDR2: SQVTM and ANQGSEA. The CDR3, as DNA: TGCAGCGTTGAAGGCGGGGAGACCGCTCAAGAGACCCAGTACTTC. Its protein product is CSVEGGETAQETQYF.

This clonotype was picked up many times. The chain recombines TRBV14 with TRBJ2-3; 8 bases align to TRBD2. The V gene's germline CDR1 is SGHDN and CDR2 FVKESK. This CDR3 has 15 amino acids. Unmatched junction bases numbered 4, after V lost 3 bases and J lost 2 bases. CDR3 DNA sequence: TGTGCCAGCAGCCAGCGGGGGGCTATCACAGATACGCAGTATTTT. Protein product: CASSQRGAITDTQYF.

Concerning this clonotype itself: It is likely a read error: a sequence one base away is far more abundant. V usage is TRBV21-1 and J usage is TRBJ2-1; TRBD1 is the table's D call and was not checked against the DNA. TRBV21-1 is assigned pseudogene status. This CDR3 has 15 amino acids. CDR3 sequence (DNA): TGTACCAGCAGGTCCTCGGGGGATGCCTACAATGAGCAGTTCTTC. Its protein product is CTSRSSGDAYNEQFF.

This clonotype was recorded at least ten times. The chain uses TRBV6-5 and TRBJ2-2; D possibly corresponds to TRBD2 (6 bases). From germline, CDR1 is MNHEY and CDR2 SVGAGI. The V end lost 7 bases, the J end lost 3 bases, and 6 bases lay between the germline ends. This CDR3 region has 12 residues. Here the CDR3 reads CASTGDTGELFF. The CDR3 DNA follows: TGTGCCAGCACGGGGGACACCGGGGAGCTGTTTTTT.

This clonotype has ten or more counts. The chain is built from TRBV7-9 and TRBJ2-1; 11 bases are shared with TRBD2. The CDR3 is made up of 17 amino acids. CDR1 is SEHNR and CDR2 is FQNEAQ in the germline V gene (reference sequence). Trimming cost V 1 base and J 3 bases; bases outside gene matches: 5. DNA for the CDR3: TGTGCCAGCAGCTTAGGGCCCCTAGCGGGGGGCTACAATGAGCAGTTCTTC. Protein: CASSLGPLAGGYNEQFF.

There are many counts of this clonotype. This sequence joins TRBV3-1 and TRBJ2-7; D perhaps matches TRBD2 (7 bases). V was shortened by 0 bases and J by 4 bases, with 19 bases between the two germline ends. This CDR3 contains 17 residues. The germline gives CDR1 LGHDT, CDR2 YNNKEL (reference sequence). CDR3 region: CASSQDKVRGGRYEQYF. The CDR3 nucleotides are TGTGCCAGCAGCCAAGATAAAGTGAGGGGGGGCCGGTACGAGCAGTACTTC.